This entry features one T cell receptor (beta chain) sequence. This record belongs to a study of T cell changes during pregnancy in multiple sclerosis. V lost 5 bases to trimming and J lost 5 bases, with 17 bases between them. The germline gives CDR1 SGHRS, CDR2 YFSETQ. CDR3 size: 14 residues. Measured with immunoSEQ multiplex PCR; TCRdb has only the in-frame clones, and not every one. Of about 79,000 clones in the sample, 85% to 95% are singletons; the top ten hold 0.4% to 0.6%. The sequencing here drew on CD4+ T cells from peripheral blood mononuclear cells, taken in the second trimester of pregnancy. The clonotype was recovered from a female donor with multiple sclerosis, enrolled in a pregnancy study. V is TRBV5-1 and J is TRBJ2-7; D might be TRBD1 (5 bases). The CDR3 is CASSWGATLDEQYF. The DNA of the CDR3 is TGCGCCAGCAGTTGGGGCGCAACGCTGGACGAGCAGTACTTC.